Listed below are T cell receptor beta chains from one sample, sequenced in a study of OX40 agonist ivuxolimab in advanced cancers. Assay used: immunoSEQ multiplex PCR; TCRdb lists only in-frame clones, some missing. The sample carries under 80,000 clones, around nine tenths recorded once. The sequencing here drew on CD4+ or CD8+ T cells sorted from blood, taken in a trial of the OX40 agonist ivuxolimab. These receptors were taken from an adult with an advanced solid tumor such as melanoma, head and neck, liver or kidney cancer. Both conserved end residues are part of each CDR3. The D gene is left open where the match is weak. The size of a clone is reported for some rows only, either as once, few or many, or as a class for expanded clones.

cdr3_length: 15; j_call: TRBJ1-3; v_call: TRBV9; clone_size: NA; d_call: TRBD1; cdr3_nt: TGTGCCAGCAGAAGAGGACAGGACTCTGGAAACACCATATATTTT; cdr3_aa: CASRRGQDSGNTIYF
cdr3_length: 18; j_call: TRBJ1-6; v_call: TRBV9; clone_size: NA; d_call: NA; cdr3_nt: TGTGCCAGCAGCGTAGAAAGGACACCAGAAAGGAGCGGTTCACCCCTCCACTTT; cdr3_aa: CASSVERTPERSGSPLHF
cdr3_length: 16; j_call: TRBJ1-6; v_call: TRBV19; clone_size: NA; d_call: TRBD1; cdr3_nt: TGTGCCAGTAGTGGGACAGGGAGCTCCTATAATTCACCCCTCCACTTT; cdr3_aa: CASSGTGSSYNSPLHF
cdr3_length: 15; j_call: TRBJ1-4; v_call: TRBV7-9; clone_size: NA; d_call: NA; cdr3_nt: TGTGCCAGCAGCGTCAAACAGGGACCTAATGAAAAACTGTTTTTT; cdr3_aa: CASSVKQGPNEKLFF
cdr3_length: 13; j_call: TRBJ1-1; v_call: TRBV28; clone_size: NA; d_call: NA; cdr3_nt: TGTGCCAGCAGTCGTGTCCCAGGGACTGAAGCTTTCTTT; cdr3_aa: CASSRVPGTEAFF
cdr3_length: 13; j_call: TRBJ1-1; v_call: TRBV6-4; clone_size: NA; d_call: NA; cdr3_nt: TGTGCCAGCAGCCTTCAGGGAAACACTGAAGCTTTCTTT; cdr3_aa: CASSLQGNTEAFF
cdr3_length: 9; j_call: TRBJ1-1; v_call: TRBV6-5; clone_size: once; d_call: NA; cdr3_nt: TGTGCCAGCAGTTACGGAGCTTTCTTT; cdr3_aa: CASSYGAFF
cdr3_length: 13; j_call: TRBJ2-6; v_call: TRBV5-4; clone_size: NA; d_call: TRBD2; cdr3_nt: TGTGCCGGGGGGGTATCTGGGGCCAACGTCCTGACTTTC; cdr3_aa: CAGGVSGANVLTF
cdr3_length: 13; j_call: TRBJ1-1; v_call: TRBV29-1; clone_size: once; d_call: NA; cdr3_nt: TGCAGCGTTGAGGGGTGGGGAACTACTGAAGCTTTCTTT; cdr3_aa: CSVEGWGTTEAFF
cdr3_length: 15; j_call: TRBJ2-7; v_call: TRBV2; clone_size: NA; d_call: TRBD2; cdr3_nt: TGTGCCACCCAGTGGCGGCTAGCGGGGCCTTACGAGCAGTACTTC; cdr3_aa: CATQWRLAGPYEQYF
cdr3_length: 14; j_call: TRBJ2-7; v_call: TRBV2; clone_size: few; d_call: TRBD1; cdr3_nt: TGTGCCAGCAACTACAGGGGGCCTGCGTACGAGCAGTACTTC; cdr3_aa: CASNYRGPAYEQYF
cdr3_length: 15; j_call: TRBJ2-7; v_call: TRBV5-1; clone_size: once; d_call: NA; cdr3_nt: TGCGCCAGCCGCCGGGAGGACAGCAATTCCTACGAGCAGTACTTC; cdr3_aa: CASRREDSNSYEQYF
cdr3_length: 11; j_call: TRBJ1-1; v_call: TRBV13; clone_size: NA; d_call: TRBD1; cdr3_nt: TGTGCCAGCAGAAGTACAGGGGGGGCTTTCTTT; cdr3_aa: CASRSTGGAFF
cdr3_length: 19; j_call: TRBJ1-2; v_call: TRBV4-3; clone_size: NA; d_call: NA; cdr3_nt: TGCGCCAGCAGCTACAGGTCTTGGGACTCAGGGAGTGAAGACTATGGCTACACCTTC; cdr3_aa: CASSYRSWDSGSEDYGYTF
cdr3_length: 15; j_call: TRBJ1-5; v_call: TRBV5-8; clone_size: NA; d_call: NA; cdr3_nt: TGTGCCAGCAGCTTGGTTGGATACGCCGGGCAGCCCCAGCATTTT; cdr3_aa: CASSLVGYAGQPQHF
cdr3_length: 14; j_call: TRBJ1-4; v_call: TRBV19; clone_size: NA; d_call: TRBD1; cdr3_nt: TGTGCCAGTAGCTCGACAGGGTCTAATGAAAAACTGTTTTTT; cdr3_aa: CASSSTGSNEKLFF
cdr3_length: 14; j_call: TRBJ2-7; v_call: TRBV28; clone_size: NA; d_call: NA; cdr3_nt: TGTGCCAGCAGTCCCCCGGGCGGATCCTACGAGCAGTACTTC; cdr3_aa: CASSPPGGSYEQYF
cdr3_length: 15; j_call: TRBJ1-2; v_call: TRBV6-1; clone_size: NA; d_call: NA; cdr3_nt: TGTGCCAGCAGTGAAGGGACAGTGGGGAATGCGGGCTACACCTTC; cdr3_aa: CASSEGTVGNAGYTF
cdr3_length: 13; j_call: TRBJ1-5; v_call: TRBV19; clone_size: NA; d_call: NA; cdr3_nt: TGTGCCAGTAGTCAGCTAGGGAATCAGCCCCAGCATTTT; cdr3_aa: CASSQLGNQPQHF
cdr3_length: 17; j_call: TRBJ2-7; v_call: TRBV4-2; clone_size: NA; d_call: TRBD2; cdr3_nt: TGTGCCAGCAGCCAAGAAGGGACTAGCGGGAGTAGATACGAGCAGTACTTC; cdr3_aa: CASSQEGTSGSRYEQYF
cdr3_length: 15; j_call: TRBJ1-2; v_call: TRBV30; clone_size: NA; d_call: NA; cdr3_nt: TGTGCCTGGAGTGGCCTCGCTCGGATGGACTATGGCTACACCTTC; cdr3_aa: CAWSGLARMDYGYTF
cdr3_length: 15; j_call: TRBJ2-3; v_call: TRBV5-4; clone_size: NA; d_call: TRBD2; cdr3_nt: TGTGCCAGCAGAGTTACTAGCGGGAGCGCAGATACGCAGTATTTT; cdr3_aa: CASRVTSGSADTQYF
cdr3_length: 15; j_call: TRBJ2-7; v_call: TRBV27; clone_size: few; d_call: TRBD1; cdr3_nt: TGTGCCAGCAGTGCCGGGACAGCCAGCGCGGGCGAGCAGTACTTC; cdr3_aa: CASSAGTASAGEQYF
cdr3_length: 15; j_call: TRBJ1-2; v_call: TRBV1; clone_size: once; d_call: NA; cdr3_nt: TGCACCAGCAGCCAAGAGCCGGGACCCATTTATGGCTACACCTTC; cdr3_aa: CTSSQEPGPIYGYTF
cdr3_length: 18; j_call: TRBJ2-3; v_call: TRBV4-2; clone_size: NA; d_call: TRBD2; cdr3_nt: TGTGCCAGCAGCCAACCCCCCGGGGGAGCGGGAGTCGCAGATACGCAGTATTTT; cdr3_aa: CASSQPPGGAGVADTQYF
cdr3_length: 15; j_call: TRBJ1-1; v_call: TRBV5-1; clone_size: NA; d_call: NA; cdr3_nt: TGCGCCAGCAGCGGGGGGGACACTAAGAACACTGAAGCTTTCTTT; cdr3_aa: CASSGGDTKNTEAFF
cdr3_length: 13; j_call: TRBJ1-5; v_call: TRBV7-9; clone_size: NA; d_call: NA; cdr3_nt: TGTGCCAGCAGCTTAGAGGGGGGGCAGCCCCAGCATTTT; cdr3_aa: CASSLEGGQPQHF
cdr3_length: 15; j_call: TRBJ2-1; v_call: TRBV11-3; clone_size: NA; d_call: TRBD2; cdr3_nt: TGTGCCAGCAGCTTGGCCAGCGGGACCTACAATGAGCAGTTCTTC; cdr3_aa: CASSLASGTYNEQFF
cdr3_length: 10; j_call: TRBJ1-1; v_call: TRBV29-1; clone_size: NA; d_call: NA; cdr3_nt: TGCAGCGTTAAAAACACTGAAGCTTTCTTT; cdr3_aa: CSVKNTEAFF
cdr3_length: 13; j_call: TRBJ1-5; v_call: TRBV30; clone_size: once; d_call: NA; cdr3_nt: TGTGCCTGGAAACAGGGACCCAATCAGCCCCAGCATTTT; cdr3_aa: CAWKQGPNQPQHF
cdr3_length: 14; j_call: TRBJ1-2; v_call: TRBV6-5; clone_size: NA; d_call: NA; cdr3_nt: TGTGCCAGCAGTTACTCGTCAGGGAACTATGGCTACACCTTC; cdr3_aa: CASSYSSGNYGYTF
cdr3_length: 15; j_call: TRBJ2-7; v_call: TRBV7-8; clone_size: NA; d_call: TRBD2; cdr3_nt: TGTGCCAGCAGCCCCGGGACTAGCGGCTCCTACGAGCAGTACTTC; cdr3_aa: CASSPGTSGSYEQYF
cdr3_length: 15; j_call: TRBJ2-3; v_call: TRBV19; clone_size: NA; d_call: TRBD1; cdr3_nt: TGTGCCAGTACCCCTTCGACAGGGGGCGCAGATACGCAGTATTTT; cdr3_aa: CASTPSTGGADTQYF
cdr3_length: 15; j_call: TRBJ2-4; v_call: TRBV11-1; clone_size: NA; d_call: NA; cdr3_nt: TGTGCCAGCAGCCCTTCTCGGGCCCCCGGAGCCATTCAGTACTTC; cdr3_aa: CASSPSRAPGAIQYF
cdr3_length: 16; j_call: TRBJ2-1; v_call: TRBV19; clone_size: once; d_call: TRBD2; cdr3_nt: TGTGCCAGTAGTACCACCGCGGGGGGGCTTTTAAATGAGCAGTTCTTC; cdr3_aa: CASSTTAGGLLNEQFF
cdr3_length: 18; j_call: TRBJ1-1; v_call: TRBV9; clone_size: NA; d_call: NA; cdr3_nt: TGTGCCAGCAGCCCCCAACCTTCGGGGGGACTGTTGAACACTGAAGCTTTCTTT; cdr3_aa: CASSPQPSGGLLNTEAFF
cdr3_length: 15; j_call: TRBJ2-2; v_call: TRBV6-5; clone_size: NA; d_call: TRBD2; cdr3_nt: TGTGCCAGCAGTTACAAGGGACTAGTATCCGGGGAGCTGTTTTTT; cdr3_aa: CASSYKGLVSGELFF
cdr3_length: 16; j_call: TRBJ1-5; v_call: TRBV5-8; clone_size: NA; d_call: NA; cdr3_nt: TGTGCCAGCAGCTTGAGAACTTTTATGGGCAATCAGCCCCAGCATTTT; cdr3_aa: CASSLRTFMGNQPQHF